This T cell receptor (beta chain) was recorded in a study of blood T cell repertoires in COVID-19. The overall study: The study drew acute and convalescent COVID-19 samples from the United States, Italy and Spain. T cells, B-cell-depleted T cells, or PBMCs provided the cDNA or gDNA that served as material.

Cohort assignment relied on participant-reported clinical history. TCRdb's table, derived via immunoSEQ multiplex PCR, lists solely in-frame clones and lacks some. Among some 500,000 clones, around 89% were seen once, and the ten largest hold less than 2%. Germline trimming cut 2 bases from V and 3 bases from J; bases unmatched to any gene: 12. The CDR3 loop spans 17 amino acids. Germline CDR1 MNHEY, CDR2 SVGEGT. The chain recombines TRBV6-2 or TRBV6-3 with TRBJ2-7; 8 bases line up with TRBD2. This TCR was recovered from a woman aged 40 to 50 who had recovered from COVID-19. Sequencing was done on a sample of PBMCs or T cells enriched from blood (not recorded which). CDR3 amino acids: CASSYVRGTSVRYEQYF. For the CDR3, the DNA is TGTGCCAGCAGTTACGTACGTGGGACTAGTGTCCGCTACGAGCAGTACTTC.